This T cell receptor beta chain was profiled in a study of T-cell memory formation after mild COVID-19. Overall study: TCR clusters largely stayed donor specific.

UMIs and sample barcodes were carried by the TCR alpha and TCR beta cDNA libraries that 5'RACE produced using constant-segment primers. TCRdb re-analysed the 5' RACE reads in MiXCR, keeping a single row per CDR3 protein. The repertoire includes some 130,000 distinct CDR3 sequences, approximately 25% of them detected once, and around 22% sits in the top ten. The receptor was isolated from an adult woman who had mild COVID-19 (a few samples of this study predate the infection). Cell type and time point are not known. Sequenced sample: PBMCs or a T cell subset sorted from them (not recorded which).

The DNA for the CDR3 is TGTGCCACCAGTGACCCCTGGGGGGGCTTTCCGAATGAGCAGTTCTTC. Translated: CATSDPWGGFPNEQFF. The rearrangement links TRBV24-1 to TRBJ2-1; TRBD2 is a possible D gene (7 bases). Looked up from germline, CDR1 is KGHDR and CDR2 is SFDVKD. The CDR3 loop spans 16 amino acids. Trimming shortened V by 4 bases and J by 7 bases, and 19 bases separated the two germline ends.